The T cell receptor (beta chain) under discussion was sequenced for a study of cytomegalovirus exposure and HLA in healthy donors. About the study: Counted in an early data release were roughly 81 million unique TCRs from HLA-typed donors. In terms of ancestry, the Caucasian-associated cluster contained around four fifths of the roughly 400 genotyped donors. General study points: TCR association rates varied by HLA locus in a later analysis, with DRB1 highest and HLA-C lowest.

60 Vbeta and 13 Jbeta primers were used in PCR. How the authors handled the data: Unique TCR beta chains numbered approximately 80 million in a later analysis, with 10 million to 14 million shared. Some clones are missing from TCRdb's copy, which holds only in-frame ones; the method was immunoSEQ multiplex PCR. The V and J calls and clone size come from that table; D and trimming were worked out from the DNA. The sample holds around 200,000 clones, approximately 90% seen once. As for this clone: Its antigen is not identified.

Trimming stripped 3 bases from V and 8 bases from J, with 10 bases between. This CDR3 comprises 12 residues. Looked up from germline, CDR1 is LGHNA and CDR2 is YNFKEQ. The gene calls are TRBV4-2 and TRBJ1-2; D is unresolved. The sample consisted of PBMCs. The TCR sequence derives from a woman younger than 35 in good health and CMV-seronegative. The CDR3 DNA reads TGTGCCAGCAGCCACGAGGGCCAAGGCTACACCTTC. Residues: CASSHEGQGYTF.